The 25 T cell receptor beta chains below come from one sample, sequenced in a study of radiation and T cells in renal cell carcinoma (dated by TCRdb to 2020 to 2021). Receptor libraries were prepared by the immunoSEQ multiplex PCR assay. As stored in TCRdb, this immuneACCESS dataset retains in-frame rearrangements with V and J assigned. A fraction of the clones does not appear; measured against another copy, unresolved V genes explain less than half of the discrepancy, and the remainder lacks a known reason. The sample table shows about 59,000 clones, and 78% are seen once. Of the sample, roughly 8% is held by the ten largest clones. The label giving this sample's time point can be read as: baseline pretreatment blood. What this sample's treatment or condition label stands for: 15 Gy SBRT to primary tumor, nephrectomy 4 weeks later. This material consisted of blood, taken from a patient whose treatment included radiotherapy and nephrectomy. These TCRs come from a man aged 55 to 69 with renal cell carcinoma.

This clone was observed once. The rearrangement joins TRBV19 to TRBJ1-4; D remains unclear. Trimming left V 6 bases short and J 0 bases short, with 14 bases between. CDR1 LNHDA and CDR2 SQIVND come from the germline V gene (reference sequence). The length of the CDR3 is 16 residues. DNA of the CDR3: TGTGCCAGTAGCCCTAAGACGGGTGCAACTAATGAAAAACTGTTTTTT. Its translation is CASSPKTGATNEKLFF.

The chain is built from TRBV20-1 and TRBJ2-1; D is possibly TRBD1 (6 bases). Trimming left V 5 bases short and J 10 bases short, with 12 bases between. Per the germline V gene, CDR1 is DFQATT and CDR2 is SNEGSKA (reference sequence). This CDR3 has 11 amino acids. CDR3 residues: CSAASQGEQFF. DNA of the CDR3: TGCAGTGCTGCTTCCCAGGGGGAGCAGTTCTTC.

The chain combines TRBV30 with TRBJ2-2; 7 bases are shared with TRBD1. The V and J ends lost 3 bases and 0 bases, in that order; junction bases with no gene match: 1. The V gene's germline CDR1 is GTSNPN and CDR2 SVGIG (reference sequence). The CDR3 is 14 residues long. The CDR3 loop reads CAWSRGSNTGELFF. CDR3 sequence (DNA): TGTGCCTGGAGCAGGGGGTCGAACACCGGGGAGCTGTTTTTT.

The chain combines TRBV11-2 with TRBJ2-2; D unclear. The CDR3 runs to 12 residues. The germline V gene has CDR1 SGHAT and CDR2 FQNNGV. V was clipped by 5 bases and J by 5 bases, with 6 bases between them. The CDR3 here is CASSHQTGELFF. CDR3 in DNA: TGTGCCAGCAGCCATCAGACCGGGGAGCTGTTTTTT.

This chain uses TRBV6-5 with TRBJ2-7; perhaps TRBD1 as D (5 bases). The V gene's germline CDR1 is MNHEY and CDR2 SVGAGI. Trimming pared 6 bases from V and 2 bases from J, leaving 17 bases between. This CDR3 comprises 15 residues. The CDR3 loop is CASRPTGGLAYEQYF. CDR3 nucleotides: TGTGCCAGCAGACCCACAGGTGGCTTGGCCTACGAGCAGTACTTC.

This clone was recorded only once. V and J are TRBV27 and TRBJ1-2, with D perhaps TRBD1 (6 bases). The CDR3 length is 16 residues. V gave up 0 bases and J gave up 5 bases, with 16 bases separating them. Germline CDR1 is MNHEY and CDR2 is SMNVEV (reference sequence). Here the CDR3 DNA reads TGTGCCAGCAGTTTATCGGGGGGCGCCTGGGGATATGGCTACACCTTC. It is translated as CASSLSGGAWGYGYTF.

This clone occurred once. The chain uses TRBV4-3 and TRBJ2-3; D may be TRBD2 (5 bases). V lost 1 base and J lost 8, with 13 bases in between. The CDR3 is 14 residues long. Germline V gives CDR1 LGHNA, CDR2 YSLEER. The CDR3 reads CASSQVRGRSTQYF. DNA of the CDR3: TGCGCCAGCAGCCAAGTAAGAGGGCGGAGTACGCAGTATTTT.

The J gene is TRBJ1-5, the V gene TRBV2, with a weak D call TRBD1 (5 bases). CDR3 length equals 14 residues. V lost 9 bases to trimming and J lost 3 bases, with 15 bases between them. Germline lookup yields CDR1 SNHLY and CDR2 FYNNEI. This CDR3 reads CASSGNTNNQPQHF. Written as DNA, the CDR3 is TGTGCCAGTTCAGGGAATACGAACAATCAGCCCCAGCATTTT.

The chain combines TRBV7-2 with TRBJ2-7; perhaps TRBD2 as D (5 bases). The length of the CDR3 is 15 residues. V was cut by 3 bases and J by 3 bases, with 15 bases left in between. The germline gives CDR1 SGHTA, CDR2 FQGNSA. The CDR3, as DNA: TGTGCCAGCAGCTTGGGTAGAGGGCGGAACTACGAGCAGTACTTC. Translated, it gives CASSLGRGRNYEQYF.

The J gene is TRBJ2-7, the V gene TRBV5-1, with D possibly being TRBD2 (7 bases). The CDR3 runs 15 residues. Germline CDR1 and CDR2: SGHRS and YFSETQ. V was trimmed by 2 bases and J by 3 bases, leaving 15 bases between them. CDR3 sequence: CASSLGGEHLYEQYF. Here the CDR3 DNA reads TGCGCCAGCAGCTTAGGGGGGGAACACCTCTACGAGCAGTACTTC.

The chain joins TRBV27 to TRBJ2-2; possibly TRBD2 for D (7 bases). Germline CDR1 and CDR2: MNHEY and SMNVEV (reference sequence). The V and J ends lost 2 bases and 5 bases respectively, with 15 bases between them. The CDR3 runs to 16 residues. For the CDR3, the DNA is TGTGCCAGCAGTTTAACGGCGGGGGCGCGAACCGGGGAGCTGTTTTTT. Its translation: CASSLTAGARTGELFF.

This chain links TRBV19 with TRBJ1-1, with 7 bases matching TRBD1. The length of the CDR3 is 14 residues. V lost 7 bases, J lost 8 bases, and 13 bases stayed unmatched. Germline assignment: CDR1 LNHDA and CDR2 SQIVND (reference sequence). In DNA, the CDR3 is TGTGCCAGTACCCCACAGGGGTGGACCGAGGAAGCTTTCTTT. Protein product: CASTPQGWTEEAFF.

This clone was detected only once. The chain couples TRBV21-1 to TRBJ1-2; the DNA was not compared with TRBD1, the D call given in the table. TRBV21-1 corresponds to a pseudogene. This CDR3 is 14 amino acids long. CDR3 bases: TGTGCCAGCAGCAAGGGCAGGGGGCGCGGAGGCTACACCTTC. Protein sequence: CASSKGRGRGGYTF.

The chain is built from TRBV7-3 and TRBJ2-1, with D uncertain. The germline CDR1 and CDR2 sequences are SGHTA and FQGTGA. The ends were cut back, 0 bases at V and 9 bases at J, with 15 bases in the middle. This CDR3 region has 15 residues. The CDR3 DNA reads TGTGCCAGCAGCTTAACGTTGGGCGGCCGAGGTGAGCAGTTCTTC. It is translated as CASSLTLGGRGEQFF.

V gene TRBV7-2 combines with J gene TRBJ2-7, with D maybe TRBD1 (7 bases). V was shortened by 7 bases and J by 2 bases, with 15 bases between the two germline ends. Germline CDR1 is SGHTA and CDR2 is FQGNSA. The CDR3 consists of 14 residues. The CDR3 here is CASNPGGSTYEQYF. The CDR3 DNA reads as TGTGCCAGCAATCCAGGGGGGTCCACCTACGAGCAGTACTTC.

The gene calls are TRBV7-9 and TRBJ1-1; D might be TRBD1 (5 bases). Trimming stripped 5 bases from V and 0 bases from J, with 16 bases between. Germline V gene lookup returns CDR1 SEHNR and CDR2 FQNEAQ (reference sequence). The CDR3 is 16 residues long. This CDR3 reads CASSPRQPYLNTEAFF. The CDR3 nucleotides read TGTGCCAGCAGCCCCCGACAGCCCTATTTGAACACTGAAGCTTTCTTT.

The CDR3 DNA is TGTGCCAGCAGTCCCCGGGACAGGGCGGCCTACGAGCAGTACTTC. This translates into CASSPRDRAAYEQYF. The chain links TRBV27 to TRBJ2-7, with 9 positions matching TRBD1. This CDR3 contains 15 residues. Germline lookup yields CDR1 MNHEY and CDR2 SMNVEV (reference sequence). The V gene end was trimmed by 5 bases and the J gene end by 2 bases; junction bases not matched to a gene: 7.

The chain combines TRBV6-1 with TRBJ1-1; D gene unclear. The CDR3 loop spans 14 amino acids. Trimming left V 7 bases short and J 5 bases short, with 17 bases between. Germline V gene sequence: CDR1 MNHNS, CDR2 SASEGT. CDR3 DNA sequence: TGTGCCAGCAACCCCTTACGGGGAGGGACTGAAGCTTTCTTT. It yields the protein CASNPLRGGTEAFF.

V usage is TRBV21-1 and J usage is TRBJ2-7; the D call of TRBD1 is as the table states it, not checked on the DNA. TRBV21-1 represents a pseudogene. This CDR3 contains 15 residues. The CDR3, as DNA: TGTGCCAGCAGCACCACGACAGGTGTTGCCTACGAGCAGTACTTC. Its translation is CASSTTTGVAYEQYF.

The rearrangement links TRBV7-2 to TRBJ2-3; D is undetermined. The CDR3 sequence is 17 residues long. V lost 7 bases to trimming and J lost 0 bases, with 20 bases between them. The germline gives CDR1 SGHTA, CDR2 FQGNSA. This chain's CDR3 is CASKSSDRFGSTDTQYF. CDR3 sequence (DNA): TGTGCCAGCAAAAGTTCGGACCGATTCGGTAGCACAGATACGCAGTATTTT.

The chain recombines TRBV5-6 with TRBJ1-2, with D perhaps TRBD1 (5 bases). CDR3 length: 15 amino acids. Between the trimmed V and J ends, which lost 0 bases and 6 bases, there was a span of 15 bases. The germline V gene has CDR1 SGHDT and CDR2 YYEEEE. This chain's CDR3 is CASSLDPRTFDGYTF. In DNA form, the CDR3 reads TGTGCCAGCAGCTTGGACCCGAGGACATTTGATGGCTACACCTTC.

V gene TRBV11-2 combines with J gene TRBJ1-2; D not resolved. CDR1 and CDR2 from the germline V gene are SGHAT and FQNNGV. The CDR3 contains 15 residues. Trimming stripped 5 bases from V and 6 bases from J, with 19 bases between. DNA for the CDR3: TGTGCCAGCAGCGCTAAATCGCGCGGTGTCGATGGCTACACCTTC. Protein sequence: CASSAKSRGVDGYTF.

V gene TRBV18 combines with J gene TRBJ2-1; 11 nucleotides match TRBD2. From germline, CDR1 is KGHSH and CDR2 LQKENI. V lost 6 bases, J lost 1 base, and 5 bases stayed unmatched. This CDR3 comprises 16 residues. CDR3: CASSERLAGSYNEQFF. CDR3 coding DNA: TGTGCCAGCTCGGAACGACTAGCGGGATCCTACAATGAGCAGTTCTTC.

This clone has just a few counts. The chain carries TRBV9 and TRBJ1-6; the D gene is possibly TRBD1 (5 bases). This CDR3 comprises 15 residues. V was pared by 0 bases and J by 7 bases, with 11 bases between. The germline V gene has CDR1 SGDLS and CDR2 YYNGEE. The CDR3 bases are TGTGCCAGCAGCGTAGCGGGCGGGGGGAATTCACCCCTCCACTTT. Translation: CASSVAGGGNSPLHF.

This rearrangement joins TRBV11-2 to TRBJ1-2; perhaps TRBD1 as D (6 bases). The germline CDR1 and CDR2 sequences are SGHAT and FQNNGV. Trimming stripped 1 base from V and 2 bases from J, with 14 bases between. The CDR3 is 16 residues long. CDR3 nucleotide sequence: TGTGCCAGCAGCTTAGCAGTCGGGGGCCGAAACTATGGCTACACCTTC. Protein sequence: CASSLAVGGRNYGYTF.